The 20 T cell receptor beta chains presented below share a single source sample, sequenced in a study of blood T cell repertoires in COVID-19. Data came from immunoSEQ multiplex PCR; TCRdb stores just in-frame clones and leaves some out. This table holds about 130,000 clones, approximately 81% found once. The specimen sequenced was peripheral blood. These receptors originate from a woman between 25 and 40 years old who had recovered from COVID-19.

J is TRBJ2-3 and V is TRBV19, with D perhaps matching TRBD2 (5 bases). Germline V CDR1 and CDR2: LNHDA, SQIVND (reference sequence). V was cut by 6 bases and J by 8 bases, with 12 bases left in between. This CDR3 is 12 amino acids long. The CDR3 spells CASRMGEGTQYF. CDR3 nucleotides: TGTGCCAGTAGAATGGGAGAAGGTACGCAGTATTTT.

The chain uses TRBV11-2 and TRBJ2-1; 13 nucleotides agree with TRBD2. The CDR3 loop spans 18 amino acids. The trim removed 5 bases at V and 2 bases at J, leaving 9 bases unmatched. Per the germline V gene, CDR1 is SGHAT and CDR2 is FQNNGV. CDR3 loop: CASSLTRLAGGTYNEQFF. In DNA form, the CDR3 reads TGTGCCAGCAGCCTCACCCGACTAGCGGGGGGTACCTACAATGAGCAGTTCTTC. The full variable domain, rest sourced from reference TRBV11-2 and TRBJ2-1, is EAGVAQSPRYKIIEKRQSVAFWCNPISGHATLYWYQQILGQGPKLLIQFQNNGVVDDSQLPKDRFSAERLKGVDSTLKIQPAKLEDSAVYLCASSLTRLAGGTYNEQFFGPGTRLTVL.

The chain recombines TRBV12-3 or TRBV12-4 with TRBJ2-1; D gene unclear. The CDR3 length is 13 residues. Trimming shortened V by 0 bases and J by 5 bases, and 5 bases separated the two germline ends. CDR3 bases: TGTGCCAGCAGTTTAGCACCAGACAATGAGCAGTTCTTC. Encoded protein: CASSLAPDNEQFF.

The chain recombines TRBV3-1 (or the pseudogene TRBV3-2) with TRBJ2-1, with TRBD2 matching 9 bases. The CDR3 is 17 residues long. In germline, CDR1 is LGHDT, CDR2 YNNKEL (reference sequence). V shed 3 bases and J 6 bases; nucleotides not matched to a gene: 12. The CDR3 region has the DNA TGTGCCAGCAGCCAGAAGCGGCCGGGACTAGCACGCAATGAGCAGTTCTTC. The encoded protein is CASSQKRPGLARNEQFF.

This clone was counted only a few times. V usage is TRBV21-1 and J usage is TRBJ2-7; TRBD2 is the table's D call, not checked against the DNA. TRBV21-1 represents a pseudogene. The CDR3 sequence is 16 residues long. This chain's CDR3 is CASSIGGPNLEHEQYF. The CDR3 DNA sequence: TGTGCCAGCAGCATCGGGGGGCCTAACCTGGAACACGAGCAGTACTTC.

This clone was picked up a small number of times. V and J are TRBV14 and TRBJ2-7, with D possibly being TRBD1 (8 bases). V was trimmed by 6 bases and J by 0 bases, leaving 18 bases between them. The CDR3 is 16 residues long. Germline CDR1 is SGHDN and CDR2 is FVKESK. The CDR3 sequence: CASSRSGTGRSYEQYF. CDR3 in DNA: TGTGCCAGCAGTCGGAGCGGGACAGGCCGCTCCTACGAGCAGTACTTC.

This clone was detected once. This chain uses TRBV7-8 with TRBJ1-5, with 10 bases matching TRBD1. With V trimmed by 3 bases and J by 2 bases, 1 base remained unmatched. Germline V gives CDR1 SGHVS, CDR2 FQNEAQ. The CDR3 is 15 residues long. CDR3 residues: CASSFGTGGNQPQHF. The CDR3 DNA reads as TGTGCCAGCAGCTTCGGGACAGGGGGCAATCAGCCCCAGCATTTT.

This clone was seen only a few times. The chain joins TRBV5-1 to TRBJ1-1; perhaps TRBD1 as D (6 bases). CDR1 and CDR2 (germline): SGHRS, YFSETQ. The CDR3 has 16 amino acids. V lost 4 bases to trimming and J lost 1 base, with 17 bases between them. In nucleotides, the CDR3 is TGCGCCAGCAGCCCTTACCCAGGGGTGTCGAACACTGAAGCTTTCTTT. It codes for CASSPYPGVSNTEAFF.

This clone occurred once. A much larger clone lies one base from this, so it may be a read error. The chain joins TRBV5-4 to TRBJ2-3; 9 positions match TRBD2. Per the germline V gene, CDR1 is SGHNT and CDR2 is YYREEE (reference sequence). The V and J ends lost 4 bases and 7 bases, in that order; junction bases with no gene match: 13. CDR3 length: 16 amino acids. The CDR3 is CASSPDGTSRAYTQYF. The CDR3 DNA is TGTGCCAGCAGCCCGGACGGGACTAGCAGGGCATATACGCAGTATTTT.

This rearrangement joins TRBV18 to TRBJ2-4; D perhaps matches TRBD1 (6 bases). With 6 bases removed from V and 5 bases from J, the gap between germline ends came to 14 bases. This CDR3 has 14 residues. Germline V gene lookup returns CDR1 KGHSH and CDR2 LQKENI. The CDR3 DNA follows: TGTGCCAGCTCTTCAGGGGCCCGCCAAAACATTCAGTACTTC. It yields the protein CASSSGARQNIQYF.

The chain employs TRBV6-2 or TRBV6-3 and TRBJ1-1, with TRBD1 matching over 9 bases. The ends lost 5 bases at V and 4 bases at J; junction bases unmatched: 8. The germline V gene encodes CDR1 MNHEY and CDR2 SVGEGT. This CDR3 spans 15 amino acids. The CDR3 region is CASSVAGTGITEAFF. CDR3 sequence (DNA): TGTGCCAGCAGTGTAGCAGGGACAGGGATCACTGAAGCTTTCTTT.

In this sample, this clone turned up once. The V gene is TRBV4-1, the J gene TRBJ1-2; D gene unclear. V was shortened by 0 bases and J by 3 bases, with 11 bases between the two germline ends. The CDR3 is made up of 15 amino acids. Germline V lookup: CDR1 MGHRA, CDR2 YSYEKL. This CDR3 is CASSQEGRSDYGYTF. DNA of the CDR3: TGCGCCAGCAGCCAAGAAGGCCGCAGCGACTATGGCTACACCTTC.

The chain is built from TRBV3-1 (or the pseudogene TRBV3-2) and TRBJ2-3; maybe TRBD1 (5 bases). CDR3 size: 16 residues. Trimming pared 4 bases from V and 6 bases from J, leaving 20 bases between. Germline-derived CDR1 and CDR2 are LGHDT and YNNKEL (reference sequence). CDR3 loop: CASSPRNAGPRDTQYF. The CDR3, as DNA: TGTGCCAGCAGCCCCCGAAACGCAGGGCCCCGTGATACGCAGTATTTT.

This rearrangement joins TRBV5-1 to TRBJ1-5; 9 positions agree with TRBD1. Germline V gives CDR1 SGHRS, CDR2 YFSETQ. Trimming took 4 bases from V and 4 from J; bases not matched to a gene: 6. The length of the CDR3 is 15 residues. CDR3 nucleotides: TGCGCCAGCAGCCCGGGACAGGGCCTAAATCAGCCCCAGCATTTT. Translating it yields CASSPGQGLNQPQHF.

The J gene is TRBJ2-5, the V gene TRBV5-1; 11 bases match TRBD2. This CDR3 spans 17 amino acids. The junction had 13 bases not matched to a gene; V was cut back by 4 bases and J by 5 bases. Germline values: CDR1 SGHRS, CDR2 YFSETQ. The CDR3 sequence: CASSPGSLAGAGETQYF. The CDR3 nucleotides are TGCGCCAGCAGCCCCGGATCACTAGCGGGAGCGGGGGAGACCCAGTACTTC.

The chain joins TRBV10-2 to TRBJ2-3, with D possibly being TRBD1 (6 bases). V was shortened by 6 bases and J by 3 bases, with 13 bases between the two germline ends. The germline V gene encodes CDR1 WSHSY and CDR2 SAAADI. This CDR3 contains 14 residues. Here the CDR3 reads CASRDRIGTDTQYF. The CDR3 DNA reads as TGCGCCAGCAGAGACAGGATAGGGACAGATACGCAGTATTTT.

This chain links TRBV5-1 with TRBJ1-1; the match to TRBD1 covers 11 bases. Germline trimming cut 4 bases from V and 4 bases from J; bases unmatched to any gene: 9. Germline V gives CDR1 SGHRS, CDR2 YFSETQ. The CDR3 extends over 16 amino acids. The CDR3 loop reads CASSKADRGRSTEAFF. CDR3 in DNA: TGCGCCAGCAGCAAGGCGGACAGGGGGCGGAGCACTGAAGCTTTCTTT. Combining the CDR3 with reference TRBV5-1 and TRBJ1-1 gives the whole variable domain KAGVTQTPRYLIKTRGQQVTLSCSPISGHRSVSWYQQTPGQGLQFLFEYFSETQRNKGNFPGRFSGRQFSNSRSEMNVSTLELGDSALYLCASSKADRGRSTEAFFGQGTRLTVV.

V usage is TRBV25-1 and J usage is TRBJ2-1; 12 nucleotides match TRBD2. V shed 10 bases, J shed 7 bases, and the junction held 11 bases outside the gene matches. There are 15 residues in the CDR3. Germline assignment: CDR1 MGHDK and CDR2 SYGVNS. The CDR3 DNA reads TGTGCCACCGGGGGAGTGACTAGCGGGAGAAATGAGCAGTTCTTC. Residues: CATGGVTSGRNEQFF. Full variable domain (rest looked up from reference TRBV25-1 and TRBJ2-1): EADIYQTPRYLVIGTGKKITLECSQTMGHDKMYWYQQDPGMELHLIHYSYGVNSTEKGDLSSESTVSRIRTEHFPLTLESARPSHTSQYLCATGGVTSGRNEQFFGPGTRLTVL.

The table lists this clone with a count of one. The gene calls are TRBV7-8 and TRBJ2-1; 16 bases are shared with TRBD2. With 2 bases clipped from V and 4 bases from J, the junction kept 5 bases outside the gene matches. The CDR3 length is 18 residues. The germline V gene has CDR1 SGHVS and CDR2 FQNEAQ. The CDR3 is CASSLWRGLAGGYNEQFF. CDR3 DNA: TGTGCCAGCAGCTTATGGAGGGGACTAGCGGGAGGGTACAATGAGCAGTTCTTC. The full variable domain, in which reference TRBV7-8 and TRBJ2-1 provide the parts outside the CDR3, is GAGVSQSPRYKVAKRGQDVALRCDPISGHVSLFWYQQALGQGPEFLTYFQNEAQLDKSGLPSDRFFAERPEGSVSTLKIQRTQQEDSAVYLCASSLWRGLAGGYNEQFFGPGTRLTVL.

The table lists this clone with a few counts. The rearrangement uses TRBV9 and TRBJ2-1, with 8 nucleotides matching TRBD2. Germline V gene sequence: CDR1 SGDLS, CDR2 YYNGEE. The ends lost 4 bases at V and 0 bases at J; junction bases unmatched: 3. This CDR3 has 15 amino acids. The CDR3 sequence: CASSSGGLSYNEQFF. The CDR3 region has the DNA TGTGCCAGCAGCTCGGGGGGGCTCTCCTACAATGAGCAGTTCTTC.